This T cell receptor (beta chain) appears in the sequencing data of a study of blood T cell repertoires in COVID-19 (dated by TCRdb to 2019 to 2021). Context from the whole study: The collaborator samples originated in the United States, Italy and Spain and spanned the acute and convalescent phases of COVID-19. The prospective study material was composed of cDNA or gDNA derived from T cells, B-cell-depleted T cells, or PBMCs. Samples came from the ongoing ImmuneRACE study (first 160 participants) plus 1,254 subjects from 6 global collaborators. The dataset comprised deeply sampled blood TCRbeta repertoires from subjects exposed to, actively infected with, or recovered from COVID-19. A freely available public database, intended as a resource for researchers studying the immune response to SARS-CoV-2, is where the repertoires were released. HLA class I and class II types, where available, came from metadata supplied by the sample provider rather than from assay-based typing. A de-identified subject ID, COVID-19 status, age in years and sex were almost always included in the sample metadata. Results the study describes overall, beyond this receptor: How much clinical and demographic metadata was included differed by source and by participant, and the metadata was provided uncurated.

Looking up the germline V gene (reference sequence) yields CDR1 MNHEY and CDR2 SMNVEV. The CDR3 numbers 15 residues from cysteine through phenylalanine. Only the CDR3 portion is preserved as DNA: 45 bases, with reading frame beginning at the first base. V and J are truncated by 3 bases and 0 bases respectively, leaving an intervening sequence of 12 bases. Points on this clone: Its recognized antigen is unknown. Base qualities are missing; no much larger clone stands one base away.

In the prospective study, participants were roughly 18 to 100 years old, resided in about 25 geographic areas of the United States, and were enrolled through a virtual design. In the prospective study, participants were assigned to cohorts based on the clinical history participants reported in a screening survey and a study questionnaire. Each participant in the prospective study had whole blood, serum and a nasopharyngeal or oropharyngeal swab collected by mobile phlebotomists. Prospective study participants could optionally give additional blood draws and questionnaires over an approximately two-month period. Before DNA extraction, blood samples from the prospective study were shipped at room temperature or frozen. TCRbeta CDR3 regions were amplified from genomic DNA using the immunoSEQ Assay, a bias-controlled multiplex PCR. As for the authors' bioinformatics: The number of nucleated cells in each sample was estimated from the amplification of reference gene primers within the assay. Sequence reads were collapsed and filtered to measure the absolute abundance of every unique TCRbeta CDR3 rearrangement. For each sample, productive Simpson clonality was calculated by taking the square root of Simpson's diversity index across productive rearrangements. Not all clones reach the TCRdb copy of this immuneACCESS table, which keeps in-frame sequences only. Checked studies attribute under half of the gap to unresolved V genes and leave the rest unexplained. That table is the source of V, J and clone size, and D and trimming were worked out from the DNA. The sample includes fewer than 350,000 clones, with about 90% observed a single time. Roughly 4.3% of the sample is taken by the ten largest.

Material for sequencing was PBMCs or T cells enriched from blood (not recorded which). Rearrangement joined TRBV27 to TRBJ2-7; the D region possibly corresponds to TRBD2 (5 bases align). The sequence came from a woman in her 30s with acute COVID-19. This receptor carries the CDR3 CASSLSGDYSYEQYF. In nucleotide form, the sequence is TGTGCCAGCAGTTTGAGCGGTGACTACTCCTACGAGCAGTACTTC.